Sequencing of this T cell receptor beta chain was carried out in a study of identical twins. TCRdb redid the calling of the 5' RACE reads with MiXCR, one entry per CDR3 protein. The sample has 450,000 or so distinct CDR3 sequences, 14% seen once. This CDR3 is 17 amino acids long. Germline-derived CDR1 and CDR2 are SGHRS and YFSETQ. The germline V and J ends were trimmed by 4 bases and 2 bases, with 16 bases remaining between them. These data also formed part of another study, on yellow fever vaccine responses in identical twins.

This chain links TRBV5-1 with TRBJ2-6, with a possible D match to TRBD1 (6 bases). This clonotype originated in a young woman in good health. Sequenced material: CD4+ T cells sorted from blood. The CDR3 DNA is TGCGCCAGCAGCCCCAGGGGAAGTGGGACTGGGGCCAACGTCCTGACTTTC. Translated: CASSPRGSGTGANVLTF. The full variable domain, in which reference TRBV5-1 and TRBJ2-6 provide the parts outside the CDR3, is KAGVTQTPRYLIKTRGQQVTLSCSPISGHRSVSWYQQTPGQGLQFLFEYFSETQRNKGNFPGRFSGRQFSNSRSEMNVSTLELGDSALYLCASSPRGSGTGANVLTFGAGSRLTVL.